This T cell receptor (beta chain) was identified during a study of OX40 agonist ivuxolimab in advanced cancers. Overall study context: Patients were dosed with the agonistic anti-OX40 (CD134) antibody ivuxolimab.

Concerning this clone: Its antigen is still unknown.

Findings and limits, study-wide: Clones of CD4+ and CD8+ blood T cells grew by week 6 at doses of 0.1 to 3.0 mg/kg.

CDR3 length: 15 residues. CDR1 is SGHVS, CDR2 FQNEAQ, per germline. The V end was cut by 6 bases, the J end by 0 bases, with 14 bases between. Systemic immunosuppression or a history of autoimmune disease excluded patients. Blood draws occurred at baseline, cycle 4 day 1, and cycle 7 day 1. Measured with immunoSEQ multiplex PCR; TCRdb has only the in-frame clones, and not every one. The sample includes 45,000 to 60,000 clones, over 85% of them seen just once. The sequencing used CD4+ or CD8+ T cells sorted from blood, collected in a trial of the OX40 agonist ivuxolimab. The genes are TRBV7-8 and TRBJ1-2; D not resolved. The sequence was collected from an adult with an advanced solid tumor such as melanoma, head and neck, liver or kidney cancer. The CDR3 nucleotides read TGTGCCAGCAGGCAAGACTCAAACCCTAACTATGGCTACACCTTC. Its translation is CASRQDSNPNYGYTF.